The rows below give T cell receptor beta chains drawn from one sample of a study of T cells in Graves' hyperthyroidism and ophthalmopathy. From the multiplex PCR reads, TCRdb called clonotypes with MiXCR, one entry per CDR3 protein. The repertoire includes 530,000 or so distinct CDR3 sequences, roughly 25% of them detected once, and approximately 10% sits in the top ten. Sequencing was done on a sample of blood. The receptors here all came from a woman younger than 45 with Graves' ophthalmopathy. Both conserved end residues are part of each CDR3. D genes are given only for firm matches. Clone sizes are given selectively: once, few, many, or a class where the clone is expanded.

j_call clone_size d_call cdr3_length v_call cdr3_nt cdr3_aa
TRBJ2-2 many - 14 TRBV6-2/TRBV6-3 TGTGCCAGCATGCGACAACCGGATGGCGGGGAGCTGTTTTTT CASMRQPDGGELFF
TRBJ2-5 - - 13 TRBV10-3 TGTGCCATCAGTGTGGGCACTTCGGAGACCCAGTACTTC CAISVGTSETQYF
TRBJ2-2 - - 15 TRBV12-3/TRBV12-4 TGTGCCAGCAGTCGTAGCCAGGGAAGAGGCGGGGAGCTGTTTTTT CASSRSQGRGGELFF
TRBJ1-2 - - 13 TRBV7-2 TGTGCCAGCAGCTTATACGAACCCTATGGCTACACCTTC CASSLYEPYGYTF
TRBJ1-1 - TRBD1 15 TRBV6-1 TGTGCCAGCAGTGAAGCCCGGACAGGGGGGACTGAAGCTTTCTTT CASSEARTGGTEAFF
TRBJ2-5 many - 13 TRBV28 TGTGCCAGCCGGGACGCCCGCCAAGAGACCCAGTACTTC CASRDARQETQYF
TRBJ1-2 - TRBD1 15 TRBV5-1 TGCGCCAGCCGAATGGAGGCGGGGACAGGGTATGGCTACACCTTC CASRMEAGTGYGYTF
TRBJ1-1 - - 15 TRBV14 TGTGCCAGCAGCCGCAACAGGGACATGAACACTGAAGCTTTCTTT CASSRNRDMNTEAFF
TRBJ2-7 - - 16 TRBV4-3 TGCGCCAGCAGCCAAGCTACAGGGCCTACCCCCTACGAGCAGTACTTC CASSQATGPTPYEQYF
TRBJ2-7 few - 14 TRBV27 TGTGCCAGCAGTTTATCCTTCGGGGACTACGAGCAGTACTTC CASSLSFGDYEQYF
TRBJ1-2 many - 14 TRBV7-2 TGTGCCAGCAGGTGGGGCACACGAACCTATGGCTACACCTTC CASRWGTRTYGYTF
TRBJ1-5 many - 14 TRBV9 TGTGCCAGCAGCACCATGGCAGGGGAGGGGCCCCAGCATTTT CASSTMAGEGPQHF
TRBJ2-7 few - 14 TRBV6-1 TGTGCCAGCAGCATCTGGGGGGACTCCTGCGAGCAGTACTTC CASSIWGDSCEQYF
TRBJ1-2 few - 15 TRBV4-3 TGCGCCAGCAGCCAAGTTTGGGCGATTAACTATGGCTACACCTTC CASSQVWAINYGYTF
TRBJ1-2 many - 13 TRBV20-1 TGCAGTGCGACGGGACATAATAACTATGGCTACACCTTC CSATGHNNYGYTF
TRBJ2-7 many TRBD2 14 TRBV7-2 TGTGCCAGCAGCCCGGGGGGGCGAACCTACGAGCAGTACTTC CASSPGGRTYEQYF
TRBJ1-2 many TRBD1 15 TRBV7-2 TGTGCCAGCAGCTTAGACAGGGGTGGTAACTATGGCTACACCTTC CASSLDRGGNYGYTF
TRBJ2-7 many - 14 TRBV7-7 TGTGCTAGCAGCTTAGATCAGGGGATACACGAGCAGTACTTC CASSLDQGIHEQYF
TRBJ2-6 many - 15 TRBV20-1 TGCAGTGCTAGAGTACAGGGTTCTGGGGCCAACGTCCTGACTTTC CSARVQGSGANVLTF
TRBJ2-5 many TRBD1 15 TRBV2 TGTGCCAGCAGCAAGACAGGGGGCTGGCGAGAGACCCAGTACTTC CASSKTGGWRETQYF
TRBJ1-3 many - 17 TRBV10-3 TGTGCCATCAGTGAGAGCGCAGGCGGACACTCTGGAAACACCATATATTTT CAISESAGGHSGNTIYF
TRBJ2-7 - TRBD2 15 TRBV2 TGTGCCAGCACCGGAGGACTAGCGGGGATTTCTGAGCAGTACTTC CASTGGLAGISEQYF
TRBJ2-5 many - 12 TRBV6-2/TRBV6-3 TGTGCCAGCAGTAGGACCGGAGAGACCCAGTACTTC CASSRTGETQYF
TRBJ1-2 few TRBD1 13 TRBV20-1 TGCAGTGCTCCGGGACAGGGGGCTAATGGCTACACCTTC CSAPGQGANGYTF
TRBJ1-1 many - 12 TRBV28 TGTGCCAGCAGTTTACTAGGGACTGAAGCTTTCTTT CASSLLGTEAFF
TRBJ2-5 - - 12 TRBV29-1 TGCAGCGTTGTCCCGAACCAAGAGACCCAGTACTTC CSVVPNQETQYF
TRBJ2-5 many - 15 TRBV20-1 TGCAGTGCTAGAGATAGGGGGGGCCCTGGCGGGACCCAGTACTTC CSARDRGGPGGTQYF
TRBJ1-5 - TRBD1 15 TRBV6-2/TRBV6-3 TGTGCCAGCAGTTGGCAGGGGGCATGGGGTCAGCCCCAGCATTTT CASSWQGAWGQPQHF
TRBJ1-2 - - 16 TRBV7-8 TGTGCCAGCAGCACCTCCTTATCCGGGACGGACCCCGGCTACACCTTC CASSTSLSGTDPGYTF
TRBJ2-5 many TRBD1 14 TRBV12-3/TRBV12-4 TGTGCCAGCACCTCAGACAGGGGGTTTTTGACCCAGTACTTC CASTSDRGFLTQYF
TRBJ2-7 few TRBD1 16 TRBV18 TGTGCCAGCTCACCTGAACCGGGACAGGCCAACTACGAGCAGTACTTC CASSPEPGQANYEQYF
TRBJ2-5 many TRBD1 13 TRBV10-3 TGTGCCATCAGTCTCGGACAGGGTGAGACCCAGTACTTC CAISLGQGETQYF
TRBJ2-5 many - 13 TRBV29-1 TGCAGCGGGGACCTCGGGTACCAAGAGACCCAGTACTTC CSGDLGYQETQYF